The next 3 T cell receptor beta chains were all read from a single sample in a study of cytomegalovirus exposure and HLA in healthy donors. This PCR relied on a set of 60 Vbeta primers and 13 Jbeta primers. The repertoire was sequenced with immunoSEQ multiplex PCR; TCRdb's copy has only in-frame clones and lacks some. Of around 150,000 clones detected, 68% appear once; the ten largest clones hold more than 4%. Sample: PBMCs. The source of these receptors is a man aged 55 to 70 in good health and CMV-seronegative.

The rearrangement uses TRBV5-1 and TRBJ2-5, with D possibly matching TRBD2 (6 bases). Germline CDR1 SGHRS, CDR2 YFSETQ. The CDR3 is made up of 15 amino acids. V shed 4 bases and J shed 3 bases, with 16 bases lying between them. This CDR3 reads CASSRESGIEETQYF. Written as DNA, the CDR3 is TGCGCCAGCAGCCGGGAGTCGGGTATCGAAGAGACCCAGTACTTC.

This clone has more than one count but fewer than ten. The V gene is TRBV5-8, the J gene TRBJ2-1, with 7 bases fitting TRBD1. J was trimmed by 0 bases and V by 4 bases; bases with no gene match: 10. CDR3 length: 17 residues. Germline-derived CDR1 and CDR2 are SGHTS and YDEGEE. CDR3 in DNA: TGTGCCAGCAGCCTCCAGAGGGGGCGGACCTCCTACAATGAGCAGTTCTTC. This gives the protein CASSLQRGRTSYNEQFF.

The chain couples TRBV28 to TRBJ2-7; possible D gene TRBD1, 5 bases. V was pared by 10 bases and J by 5 bases, with 15 bases between. The CDR3 has 12 amino acids. The germline CDR1 and CDR2 sequences are MDHEN and SYDVKM. CDR3 sequence reads: CATTTDSDEQYF. The CDR3 coding sequence is TGTGCCACCACTACTGACAGTGACGAGCAGTACTTC.